Listed below are T cell receptor beta chains from one sample, sequenced in a study of T cell repertoires in cytomegalovirus infection. TCRdb reprocessed the reads with MiXCR, giving one entry per CDR3 protein. This table holds 200,000 or so distinct CDR3 sequences, about 21% found once. What was sequenced was PBMCs. The receptors come from a human donor in good health (CMV status not recorded). Some clones in this sample may be carry-over from other donors' samples. The conserved cysteine and the conserved F or W are not part of the CDR3 here. Fields, in order: J gene, V gene, CDR3 protein.

j_call: TRBJ2-2
v_call: TRBV19
cdr3_aa: ASSGQGGNTGELF

j_call: TRBJ2-3
v_call: TRBV19
cdr3_aa: ASSWTGGKSTDTQY

j_call: TRBJ2-7
v_call: TRBV7-4
cdr3_aa: ASSLAGGDTYEQY

j_call: TRBJ1-2
v_call: TRBV7-8
cdr3_aa: ASSRGQPGGYT

j_call: TRBJ2-7
v_call: TRBV7-2
cdr3_aa: ASSYSLSGGPYEQY

j_call: TRBJ1-4
v_call: TRBV7-9
cdr3_aa: ASSDRDRGEKLF

j_call: TRBJ2-7
v_call: TRBV7-8
cdr3_aa: ASSRNGQGPYEQY

j_call: TRBJ2-5
v_call: TRBV11-2
cdr3_aa: ASSLIPQGLRETQY

j_call: TRBJ2-7
v_call: TRBV20-1
cdr3_aa: SAKRGAYEQY

j_call: TRBJ2-1
v_call: TRBV28
cdr3_aa: ASSLIYNEQF

j_call: TRBJ1-2
v_call: TRBV12-3/TRBV12-4
cdr3_aa: ASSLGQNSGYT

j_call: TRBJ1-2
v_call: TRBV7-3
cdr3_aa: ASSLSGRPNLNYGYT

j_call: TRBJ2-1
v_call: TRBV7-3
cdr3_aa: ASSSSGGLYNEQF

j_call: TRBJ2-1
v_call: TRBV24-1
cdr3_aa: ATSDLRFGSYNEQF

j_call: TRBJ2-7
v_call: TRBV29-1
cdr3_aa: SVGQGENYEQY

j_call: TRBJ2-1
v_call: TRBV7-2
cdr3_aa: ASRYAREQF

j_call: TRBJ2-7
v_call: TRBV7-9
cdr3_aa: ASSSPGQGVYEQY

j_call: TRBJ2-3
v_call: TRBV5-4
cdr3_aa: ASSSRQGIDTQY

j_call: TRBJ2-3
v_call: TRBV15
cdr3_aa: ATSRDQAADTQY

j_call: TRBJ2-1
v_call: TRBV27
cdr3_aa: ASSPRDRVGEQF

j_call: TRBJ1-2
v_call: TRBV19
cdr3_aa: ASSPRRGIGYT

j_call: TRBJ1-1
v_call: TRBV5-1
cdr3_aa: ASSLTGTGNTEAF

j_call: TRBJ2-7
v_call: TRBV7-2
cdr3_aa: ASSLAGRSSSSYEQY

j_call: TRBJ2-3
v_call: TRBV7-6
cdr3_aa: ASSLERVPTDTQY

j_call: TRBJ1-5
v_call: TRBV12-3/TRBV12-4
cdr3_aa: ASGESGNQPQH

j_call: TRBJ2-4
v_call: TRBV11-2
cdr3_aa: ASSLKAGTGFANIQY

j_call: TRBJ2-2
v_call: TRBV28
cdr3_aa: ASSGTAPNTGELF

j_call: TRBJ1-2
v_call: TRBV29-1
cdr3_aa: SVEGKPYGYT

j_call: TRBJ2-7
v_call: TRBV14
cdr3_aa: ASSQDFGYEQY

j_call: TRBJ1-2
v_call: TRBV5-4
cdr3_aa: ASSFNGRGYT

j_call: TRBJ2-7
v_call: TRBV5-6
cdr3_aa: ASSTGQALSSYEQY

j_call: TRBJ1-1
v_call: TRBV20-1
cdr3_aa: SVSSGGGNTEAF

j_call: TRBJ1-2
v_call: TRBV9
cdr3_aa: ASSGPGYT

j_call: TRBJ2-1
v_call: TRBV24-1
cdr3_aa: ATSDSETGRWSEQF

j_call: TRBJ2-1
v_call: TRBV7-2
cdr3_aa: ASSPRGGGAEQF

j_call: TRBJ1-1
v_call: TRBV5-5
cdr3_aa: ASSLKGTGSNTEAF

j_call: TRBJ2-3
v_call: TRBV7-3
cdr3_aa: ASSSRAKRGFTDTQY

j_call: TRBJ1-4
v_call: TRBV11-3
cdr3_aa: ASSLRLGTNEKLF

j_call: TRBJ2-7
v_call: TRBV5-1
cdr3_aa: ASSLAGAGGAYEQY

j_call: TRBJ1-1
v_call: TRBV11-3
cdr3_aa: ASGAGGTEAF

j_call: TRBJ2-1
v_call: TRBV11-3
cdr3_aa: ASRSRTDNEQF

j_call: TRBJ2-1
v_call: TRBV12-3/TRBV12-4
cdr3_aa: ASSPRGLNEQF

j_call: TRBJ2-5
v_call: TRBV7-6
cdr3_aa: ASSPGGTQY

j_call: TRBJ1-6
v_call: TRBV11-1
cdr3_aa: ASSRDRGHSPLH

j_call: TRBJ2-3
v_call: TRBV11-2
cdr3_aa: ASSLSFAGTSGRAMTDTQY

j_call: TRBJ1-1
v_call: TRBV6-2/TRBV6-3
cdr3_aa: ASRKSGLRDTEAF

j_call: TRBJ1-1
v_call: TRBV5-6
cdr3_aa: ASSWPGGNTEAF

j_call: TRBJ2-5
v_call: TRBV24-1
cdr3_aa: ATSDLMDRGPERETQY

j_call: TRBJ2-7
v_call: TRBV12-3/TRBV12-4
cdr3_aa: ASSLVVGTSGRGYEQY

j_call: TRBJ2-3
v_call: TRBV10-3
cdr3_aa: AISEFVNSGRQDTQY

j_call: TRBJ2-1
v_call: TRBV9
cdr3_aa: ASSVKGSQF

j_call: TRBJ2-7
v_call: TRBV5-1
cdr3_aa: ASRGMRSASYEQY

j_call: TRBJ2-3
v_call: TRBV5-4
cdr3_aa: ASSQGTGSLSDTQY

j_call: TRBJ1-1
v_call: TRBV7-6
cdr3_aa: ASSHGQGMNTEAF

j_call: TRBJ2-1
v_call: TRBV28
cdr3_aa: ASSSPRGLYNEQF

j_call: TRBJ1-4
v_call: TRBV5-5
cdr3_aa: ASSFAGGTTNEKLF

j_call: TRBJ2-3
v_call: TRBV6-5
cdr3_aa: ASRRDTDTQY